This T cell receptor (beta chain) was sequenced for a study of shared clonotypes between healthy human individuals. This clone was observed once. Recent acute infections and vaccinations were absent in the healthy HIV-negative adult donors. The donor cohort consisted entirely of Caucasian adults residing in Nashville, Tennessee. Around 100 million PBMCs went into genomic DNA for unsorted samples. Deep was the level at which the assay was run. Sequencing was performed with immunoSEQ multiplex PCR; in TCRdb, only in-frame clones are kept and a portion is missing. This table holds about 99,000 clones, roughly 50% found once. Trimming left V 2 bases short and J 1 base short, with 12 bases between. CDR1 is SGHRS and CDR2 is YFSETQ in the germline V gene. This CDR3 comprises 15 residues.

The specimen sequenced was PBMCs. The genes are TRBV5-1 and TRBJ1-1; D unclear. The sequence came from a woman between 40 and 55 years old in good health. Some clones in this sample may be carry-over from other donors' samples. CDR3 region: CASSFLAMGNTEAFF. The CDR3 region has the DNA TGCGCCAGCAGCTTTTTAGCCATGGGGAACACTGAAGCTTTCTTT.